The source of this T cell receptor beta chain is a study of Ad26.COV2.S vaccination and SARS-CoV-2 variants. Treatment noted: roughly 19 received Ad26.COV2.S at low or high dose, single or two shots; roughly five received placebo; per-sample allocation not given. Sampling was done on day 63 after the first vaccine or placebo injection. Some clones are missing from TCRdb's copy, which holds only in-frame ones; the method was immunoSEQ multiplex PCR. Of some 480,000 clones detected, around nine tenths appear once; the ten largest clones hold around 13%. CDR3 length: 17 residues. From germline, CDR1 is LGHDT and CDR2 YNNKEL (reference sequence). V lost 2 bases to trimming and J lost 4 bases, with 19 bases between them.

This clonotype was sampled from a person between 18 and 65 years old who received the Ad26.COV2.S COVID-19 vaccine or a placebo. The starting material was peripheral blood, obtained in a trial of Ad26.COV2.S vaccine versus placebo. This chain links TRBV3-1 (or the pseudogene TRBV3-2) with TRBJ2-3; possibly TRBD2 for D (7 bases). The CDR3 DNA follows: TGTGCCAGCAGCCAACCCCCTAGGGGGAGGGGCGCAGATACGCAGTATTTT. Protein product: CASSQPPRGRGADTQYF.